The text below deals with one TCR beta chain. The entry originates in a study of blood T cell repertoires in COVID-19. Study context: Sites across the United States, Italy and Spain contributed samples from acute and convalescent COVID-19. Sample material is recorded as cDNA or gDNA derived from T cells, B-cell-depleted T cells, or PBMCs.

Germline CDR1 MDHEN, CDR2 SYDVKM. The CDR3 has 15 residues. V gave up 4 bases and J gave up 2 bases, with 15 bases separating them. In the original workflow: Amplified reference gene primers provided the basis for estimating nucleated cell counts. Assay used: immunoSEQ multiplex PCR; TCRdb lists only in-frame clones, some missing. V and J calls and clone size follow that table, whereas D and trimming were derived from the DNA. The sample has roughly 170,000 clones; 84% are singletons. This TCR was sampled from a man aged 40-49 years who had recovered from COVID-19. The sequencing sample was made of peripheral blood. The chain joins TRBV28 to TRBJ2-7; D ambiguous. CDR3 sequence reads: CASSSRSSYTYEQYF. The CDR3 nucleotides are TGTGCCAGCAGTTCCCGGAGTTCCTACACCTACGAGCAGTACTTC.